The rows below give T cell receptor beta chains drawn from one sample of a study of blood T cell repertoires in COVID-19. Assay used: immunoSEQ multiplex PCR; TCRdb lists only in-frame clones, some missing. The table records over 120,000 clones, approximately 88% of them present only once. Sequenced: peripheral blood. All receptors come from a woman aged 50 to 60 with acute or convalescent COVID-19. Each CDR3 is given with its conserved first and last residue. Each record gives: J gene, CDR3 length, D gene, clone size, V gene, CDR3 DNA, CDR3 protein. A D gene is named only where the DNA matches it firmly. Rows may omit the clone size; those that give it use once, few, many or a size class.

J: TRBJ2-3; length: 16; D: TRBD1; size: -; V: TRBV19; DNA: TGTGCCAGCAGGGTCCCGGGACAGGGTTTAACAGATACGCAGTATTTT; CDR3: CASRVPGQGLTDTQYF
J: TRBJ1-3; length: 15; D: -; size: -; V: TRBV2; DNA: TGTGCCAACGAAGGGACTCCGGGCAGTGGAAACACCATATATTTT; CDR3: CANEGTPGSGNTIYF
J: TRBJ1-4; length: 16; D: -; size: -; V: TRBV19; DNA: TGTGCCAGTAGAAGACAGACCCCTGCAACTAATGAAAAACTGTTTTTT; CDR3: CASRRQTPATNEKLFF
J: TRBJ2-3; length: 13; D: -; size: few; V: TRBV7-2; DNA: TGTGCCAGCAGCTTGCAAGCGTCAGATACGCAGTATTTT; CDR3: CASSLQASDTQYF
J: TRBJ1-5; length: 15; D: -; size: once; V: TRBV27; DNA: TGTGCCAGCAGTCCGACAGTTAGCCTCAATCAGCCCCAGCATTTT; CDR3: CASSPTVSLNQPQHF
J: TRBJ2-7; length: 17; D: TRBD2; size: -; V: TRBV11-2; DNA: TGTGCCAGCAGCCGTACTAGCGGGGGGTCAGACTCCTACGAGCAGTACTTC; CDR3: CASSRTSGGSDSYEQYF
J: TRBJ1-1; length: 16; D: -; size: -; V: TRBV9; DNA: TGTGCCAGCAGCCCCCGTAACTCGGGAATGAACACTGAAGCTTTCTTT; CDR3: CASSPRNSGMNTEAFF
J: TRBJ1-2; length: 14; D: TRBD1; size: -; V: TRBV5-1; DNA: TGCGCCAGCAGCTCTGGGACAGCTTCCTATGGCTACACCTTC; CDR3: CASSSGTASYGYTF
J: TRBJ2-5; length: 15; D: -; size: -; V: TRBV6-5; DNA: TGTGCCAGCAGGTTAGGGGGGGGCGGACAAGAGACCCAGTACTTC; CDR3: CASRLGGGGQETQYF
J: TRBJ2-5; length: 12; D: TRBD1; size: -; V: TRBV10-1; DNA: TGCGCCAGTCCCCGACAGGGGCTTAAGAAGTACTTC; CDR3: CASPRQGLKKYF
J: TRBJ1-2; length: 14; D: -; size: few; V: TRBV19; DNA: TGTGCCAGTAGTATAGCTGGGGACTTCCCGGGCTACACCTTC; CDR3: CASSIAGDFPGYTF
J: TRBJ2-7; length: 15; D: -; size: -; V: TRBV2; DNA: TGTGCCAGCAGTGAACCCCCTCTAGTTCCGTACGAGCAGTACTTC; CDR3: CASSEPPLVPYEQYF
J: TRBJ1-1; length: 16; D: -; size: -; V: TRBV5-1; DNA: TGCGCCAGCAGTCGACTCCCAGGGATCAAGAACACTGAAGCTTTCTTT; CDR3: CASSRLPGIKNTEAFF
J: TRBJ2-3; length: 14; D: -; size: -; V: TRBV11-2; DNA: TGTGCCAGCAGCTTAGACAGGAACACAGATACGCAGTATTTT; CDR3: CASSLDRNTDTQYF
J: TRBJ1-4; length: 16; D: TRBD1; size: -; V: TRBV7-9; DNA: TGTGCCAGCAGCTTAGGGGCGACAGGGGGCAATGAAAAACTGTTTTTT; CDR3: CASSLGATGGNEKLFF
J: TRBJ2-1; length: 15; D: TRBD2; size: -; V: TRBV13; DNA: TGTGCCAGCTCCAAAATAGCGGGGCTCGGGAATGAGCAGTTCTTC; CDR3: CASSKIAGLGNEQFF
J: TRBJ1-1; length: 15; D: -; size: -; V: TRBV6-5; DNA: TGTGCCAGCAGTTATACCTTCCGGACTGCTGGGGAAGCTTTCTTT; CDR3: CASSYTFRTAGEAFF
J: TRBJ1-2; length: 16; D: -; size: few; V: TRBV19; DNA: TGTGCCAGTAGGGGGGGGGCACAGCTCGCTAACTATGGCTACACCTTC; CDR3: CASRGGAQLANYGYTF
J: TRBJ2-1; length: 16; D: TRBD2; size: -; V: TRBV18; DNA: TGTGCCAGCTCACCACCGGCGGGAGGGCGCTACAATGAGCAGTTCTTC; CDR3: CASSPPAGGRYNEQFF
J: TRBJ1-6; length: 16; D: -; size: -; V: TRBV5-1; DNA: TGCGCCAGCAGCATACAGGATAGCTCCTATAATTCACCCCTCCACTTT; CDR3: CASSIQDSSYNSPLHF
J: TRBJ1-3; length: 16; D: -; size: -; V: TRBV18; DNA: TGTGCCAGCTCACCCCCCGGACAGTACTCTGGAAACACCATATATTTT; CDR3: CASSPPGQYSGNTIYF
J: TRBJ1-5; length: 15; D: -; size: -; V: TRBV19; DNA: TGTGCCAGTAGCGAGTACCGAGGGACTAGGCAGCCCCAGCATTTT; CDR3: CASSEYRGTRQPQHF
J: TRBJ2-1; length: 19; D: TRBD2; size: -; V: TRBV5-1; DNA: TGCGCCAGCAGCCCCCTCCTAGAGAGCGGGGTCCGGTCCTACAATGAGCAGTTCTTC; CDR3: CASSPLLESGVRSYNEQFF
J: TRBJ1-4; length: 15; D: -; size: -; V: TRBV6-1; DNA: TGTGCCAGCAGTGAAGGGCGGGTACTGCGTGAAAAACTGTTTTTT; CDR3: CASSEGRVLREKLFF
J: TRBJ1-1; length: 15; D: TRBD1; size: once; V: TRBV5-1; DNA: TGCGCCAGCAGCGAGGTGACAGGGTCTGGCACTGAAGCTTTCTTT; CDR3: CASSEVTGSGTEAFF
J: TRBJ2-1; length: 14; D: -; size: -; V: TRBV19; DNA: TGTGCCAGTAGATCGTGGGAGTCCTACAATGAGCAGTTCTTC; CDR3: CASRSWESYNEQFF
J: TRBJ1-1; length: 14; D: -; size: -; V: TRBV6-6; DNA: TGTGCCAGCAGTTACTTGGGGCAGGGCACTGAAGCTTTCTTT; CDR3: CASSYLGQGTEAFF
J: TRBJ2-5; length: 13; D: -; size: -; V: TRBV5-4; DNA: TGTGCCAGCAGGGAAAATCAGGGAGAGACCCAGTACTTC; CDR3: CASRENQGETQYF
J: TRBJ2-7; length: 15; D: -; size: once; V: TRBV4-1; DNA: TGCGCCAGCAGCCAAGAAGGACTTATTTCCTACGAGCAGTACTTC; CDR3: CASSQEGLISYEQYF
J: TRBJ1-5; length: 13; D: -; size: -; V: TRBV2; DNA: TGTGCCAGCAGTACGGGGGTAGATCAGCCCCAGCATTTT; CDR3: CASSTGVDQPQHF
J: TRBJ1-2; length: 16; D: TRBD1; size: -; V: TRBV30; DNA: TGTGCCTGGAGTGTAACAGGGGGCCCGGGAAACTATGGCTACACCTTC; CDR3: CAWSVTGGPGNYGYTF
J: TRBJ1-2; length: 14; D: -; size: once; V: TRBV7-2; DNA: TGTGCCAGCAGCTTTTCACCGGGAAACTATGGCTACACCTTC; CDR3: CASSFSPGNYGYTF
J: TRBJ1-2; length: 13; D: TRBD1; size: -; V: TRBV6-5; DNA: TGTGCCAGCAGCTATGACAGGGTTAGTGGCTACACCTTC; CDR3: CASSYDRVSGYTF
J: TRBJ2-2; length: 14; D: -; size: -; V: TRBV28; DNA: TGTGCCAGCAGTTTAACAGAGATCACCGGGGAGCTGTTTTTT; CDR3: CASSLTEITGELFF
J: TRBJ2-3; length: 14; D: -; size: -; V: TRBV30; DNA: TGTGCCTGGAGTGTAGGTCCTAGCGTAGATACGCAGTATTTT; CDR3: CAWSVGPSVDTQYF